The clone carrying this TCR beta chain has just a few counts. Its target is unknown. The data belong to a study of cytomegalovirus exposure and HLA in healthy donors. Study findings and constraints: Reportedly, HLA-A and HLA-B alleles of most subjects were accurately predicted from TCR beta.

Amplification used 60 Vbeta primers and 13 Jbeta primers. Only in-frame clones appear in the TCRdb table, and some are missing; sequencing was by immunoSEQ multiplex PCR. The sample comprises over 80,000 clones, roughly 80% of which are singletons, and about 3.7% rests with the top ten. Sequenced material: PBMCs. This receptor was obtained from a young man in good health and CMV-seropositive.

The chain's CDR3 is CASSFIGRGEQFF. CDR3 sequence (DNA): TGTGCCAGCAGCTTTATAGGACGGGGTGAGCAGTTCTTC. This chain joins TRBV6-1 and TRBJ2-1; D is possibly TRBD2 (5 bases). The germline V and J ends were trimmed by 6 bases and 9 bases, with 15 bases remaining between them. Germline values: CDR1 MNHNS, CDR2 SASEGT. This CDR3 region has 13 residues.